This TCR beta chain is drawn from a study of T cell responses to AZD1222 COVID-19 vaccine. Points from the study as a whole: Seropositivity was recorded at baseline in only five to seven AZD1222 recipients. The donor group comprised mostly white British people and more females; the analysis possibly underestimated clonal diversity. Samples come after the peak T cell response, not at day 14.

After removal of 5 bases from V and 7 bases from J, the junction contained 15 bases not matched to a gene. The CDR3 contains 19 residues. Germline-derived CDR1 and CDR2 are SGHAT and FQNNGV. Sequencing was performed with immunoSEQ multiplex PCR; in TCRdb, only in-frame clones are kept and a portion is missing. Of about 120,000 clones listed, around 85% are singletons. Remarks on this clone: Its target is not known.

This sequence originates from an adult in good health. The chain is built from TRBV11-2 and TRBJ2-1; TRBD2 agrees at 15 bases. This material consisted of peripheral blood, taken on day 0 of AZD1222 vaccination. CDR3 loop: CASSHRTAGTSGRRNEQFF. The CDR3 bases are TGTGCCAGCAGCCACCGTACCGCCGGGACTAGCGGGAGGCGTAATGAGCAGTTCTTC.